This T cell receptor beta chain was captured by sequencing in a study of T cell responses to AZD1222 COVID-19 vaccine. Across the study: Second-dose intervals near 4 or 12 weeks were combined. Study outcomes and limitations: Baseline seropositivity occurred in only a handful of AZD1222 recipients. Spike-specific TCR breadth and depth rose after two AZD1222 doses.

The method was immunoSEQ multiplex PCR; TCRdb's version includes in-frame clones alone and lacks a portion of them. The sample records 120,000 or so clones, roughly nine tenths being singletons. About this clone itself: No antigen is known for it.

The germline V gene encodes CDR1 MDHEN and CDR2 SYDVKM. The CDR3 totals 16 residues. With 2 bases clipped from V and 2 bases from J, the junction kept 7 bases outside the gene matches. The rearrangement joins TRBV28 to TRBJ2-5; 8 bases are shared with TRBD1. Sequences were derived from peripheral blood, sampled on day 0 of AZD1222 vaccination. The receptor's source is an adult in good health. CDR3 DNA: TGTGCCAGCAGTTTAGGAGGGACAGGCGGGCAAGAGACCCAGTACTTC. Its translation: CASSLGGTGGQETQYF.